The sequence of this T cell receptor (beta chain) was determined in a study of T cells after posttransplantation cyclophosphamide. The assay was immunoSEQ multiplex PCR, and TCRdb's table has in-frame clones only and misses some. The sample holds fewer than 20,000 clones, 70% to 90% seen once. Between the trimmed V and J ends, which lost 2 bases and 4 bases, there was a span of 11 bases. The CDR3 length is 14 residues. Germline CDR1 is SEHNR and CDR2 is FQNEAQ (reference sequence). Points on this clone: Its antigen is not identified.

Findings of the study overall: After PTCy, TRB diversity resembled that of CNI/methotrexate controls.

Control samples came 1 year after myeloablative marrow transplants with methotrexate plus calcineurin inhibitor. The source is a male patient between 25 and 39 years old who received an allogeneic stem cell transplant from an unrelated donor, was CMV-positive, and had acute and chronic GVHD. These T cells may partly come from the graft donor. The sequencing used PBMCs, collected just under 450 days after allogeneic stem cell transplant with calcineurin inhibitor and methotrexate. The chain recombines TRBV7-9 with TRBJ1-1; D unresolved. The CDR3 bases are TGTGCCAGCAGCTTAAAGGGTGGAGGCACTGAAGCTTTCTTT. Encoded protein: CASSLKGGGTEAFF.